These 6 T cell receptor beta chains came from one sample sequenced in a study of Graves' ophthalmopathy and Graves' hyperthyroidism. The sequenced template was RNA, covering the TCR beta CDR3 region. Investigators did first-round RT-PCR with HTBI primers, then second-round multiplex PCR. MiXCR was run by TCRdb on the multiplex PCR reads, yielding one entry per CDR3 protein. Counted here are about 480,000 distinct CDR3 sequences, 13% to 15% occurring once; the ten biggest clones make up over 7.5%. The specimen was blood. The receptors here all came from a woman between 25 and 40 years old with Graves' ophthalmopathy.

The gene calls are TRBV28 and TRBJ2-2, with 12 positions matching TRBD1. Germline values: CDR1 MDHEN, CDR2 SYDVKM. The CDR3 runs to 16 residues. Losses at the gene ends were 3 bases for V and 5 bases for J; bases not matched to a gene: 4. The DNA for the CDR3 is TGTGCCAGCAGTTTGGGGGACAGGGGGCCGACCGGGGAGCTGTTTTTT. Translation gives CASSLGDRGPTGELFF.

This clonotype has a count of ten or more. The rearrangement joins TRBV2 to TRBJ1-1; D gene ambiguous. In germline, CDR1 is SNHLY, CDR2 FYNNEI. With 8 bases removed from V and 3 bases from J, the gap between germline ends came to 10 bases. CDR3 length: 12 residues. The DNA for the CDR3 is TGTGCCAGCGAACGGACGGACACTGAAGCTTTCTTT. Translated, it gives CASERTDTEAFF.

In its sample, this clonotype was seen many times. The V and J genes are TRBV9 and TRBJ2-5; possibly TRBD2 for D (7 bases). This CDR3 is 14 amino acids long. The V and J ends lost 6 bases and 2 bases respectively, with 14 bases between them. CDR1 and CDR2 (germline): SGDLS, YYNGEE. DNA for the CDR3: TGTGCCAGCACAGCGGGGACAAAGCAAGAGACCCAGTACTTC. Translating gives CASTAGTKQETQYF.

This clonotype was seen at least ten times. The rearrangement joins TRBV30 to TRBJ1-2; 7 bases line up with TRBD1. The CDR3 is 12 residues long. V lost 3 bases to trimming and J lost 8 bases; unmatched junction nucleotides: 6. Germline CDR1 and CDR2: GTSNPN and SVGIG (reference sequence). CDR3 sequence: CAWSGQVVGYTF. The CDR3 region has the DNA TGTGCCTGGAGCGGACAGGTAGTGGGCTACACCTTC.

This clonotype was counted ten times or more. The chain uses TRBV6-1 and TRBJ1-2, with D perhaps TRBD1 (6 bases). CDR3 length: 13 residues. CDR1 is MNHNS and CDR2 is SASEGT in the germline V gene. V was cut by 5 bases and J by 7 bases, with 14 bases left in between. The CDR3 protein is CASSQTGLRGYTF. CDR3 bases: TGTGCCAGCAGTCAAACAGGGCTCCGTGGCTACACCTTC.

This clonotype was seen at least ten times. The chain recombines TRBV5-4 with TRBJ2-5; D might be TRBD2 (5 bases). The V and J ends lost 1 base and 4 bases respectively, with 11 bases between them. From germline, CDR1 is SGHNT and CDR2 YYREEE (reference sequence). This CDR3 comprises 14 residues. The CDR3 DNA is TGTGCCAGCAGCTTGAACGGGGTCCCAGAGACCCAGTACTTC. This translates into CASSLNGVPETQYF.